These 22 T cell receptor beta chains were all obtained from the same sample, sequenced in a study of cytomegalovirus exposure and HLA in healthy donors. PCR was performed using 60 Vbeta and 13 Jbeta primers. The protocol was immunoSEQ multiplex PCR, while the TCRdb copy is restricted to in-frame clones and leaves out a portion. The sample comprises roughly 100,000 clones, about 75% of which are singletons, and roughly 6.2% rests with the top ten. The sequenced material came from PBMCs. The receptor set was obtained from a man in his 60s in good health and CMV-seropositive.

This chain joins TRBV6-5 and TRBJ2-1; D ambiguous. V dropped 6 bases and J dropped 5 bases, with 2 bases sitting between them. This CDR3 is 10 amino acids long. CDR1 MNHEY and CDR2 SVGAGI come from the germline V gene. The CDR3 spells CASSNNEQFF. Written as DNA, the CDR3 is TGTGCCAGCAGCAACAATGAGCAGTTCTTC.

J is TRBJ2-6 and V is TRBV4-1; D remains unclear. This CDR3 has 14 residues. Germline V gene sequence: CDR1 MGHRA, CDR2 YSYEKL. Trimming took off 3 bases at V and 2 bases at J, with 5 bases between the two ends. In DNA form, the CDR3 reads TGCGCCAGCAGCCATCCAGCTGGGGCCAACGTCCTGACTTTC. This codes for CASSHPAGANVLTF.

The J gene is TRBJ2-3, the V gene TRBV7-2, with D possibly TRBD2 on 6 matching bases. In germline, CDR1 is SGHTA, CDR2 FQGNSA. Between the trimmed V and J ends, which lost 3 bases and 1 base, there was a span of 8 bases. This CDR3 contains 14 residues. The CDR3 bases are TGTGCCAGCAGCTTGGGACTTCGCACAGATACGCAGTATTTT. Its translation is CASSLGLRTDTQYF.

This chain links TRBV6-6 with TRBJ2-7; 8 bases map to TRBD1. The V gene end was trimmed by 5 bases and the J gene end by 0 bases; junction bases not matched to a gene: 9. This CDR3 spans 16 amino acids. CDR1 and CDR2 (germline): MNHNY, SVGAGI (reference sequence). This CDR3 is CASSPGQGTTSYEQYF. The CDR3 DNA is TGTGCCAGCAGTCCAGGACAGGGAACCACCTCCTACGAGCAGTACTTC.

The chain combines TRBV5-1 with TRBJ2-6, with D tentatively TRBD1 (6 bases). The CDR3 consists of 14 residues. Germline V lookup: CDR1 SGHRS, CDR2 YFSETQ. The ends were cut back, 7 bases at V and 0 bases at J, with 8 bases in the middle. The CDR3 spells CASWTASGANVLTF. Here the CDR3 DNA reads TGCGCCAGCTGGACAGCCTCTGGGGCCAACGTCCTGACTTTC.

The CDR3 sequence: CASSSLAGVLDTQYF. The CDR3, as DNA: TGCGCCAGCAGCTCACTAGCGGGGGTTCTAGATACGCAGTATTTT. This chain uses TRBV5-1 with TRBJ2-3, with 11 bases aligning to TRBD2. The CDR3 is 15 amino acids. Trimming took 3 bases from V and 5 from J; bases not matched to a gene: 5. CDR1 is SGHRS and CDR2 is YFSETQ in the germline V gene.

The chain combines TRBV5-4 with TRBJ1-1, with D perhaps matching TRBD1 (6 bases). The CDR3 has 15 amino acids. Per germline, CDR1 SGHNT and CDR2 YYREEE (reference sequence). V lost 3 bases and J lost 1, with 13 bases in between. This chain's CDR3 is CASSSGGGSNTEAFF. CDR3 sequence (DNA): TGTGCCAGCAGCTCGGGTGGGGGCTCGAACACTGAAGCTTTCTTT.

This clone turned up a few times. CDR3 DNA: TGCGCCAGCAGCTTCGGGACTCAACCCACCGAGCAGTACTTC. The encoded protein is CASSFGTQPTEQYF. The V gene is TRBV5-1, the J gene TRBJ2-7; TRBD2 is a possible D gene (6 bases). The ends were cut back, 2 bases at V and 6 bases at J, with 15 bases in the middle. The CDR3 is 14 residues long. Germline values: CDR1 SGHRS, CDR2 YFSETQ.

V usage is TRBV11-2 and J usage is TRBJ1-4, with TRBD1 as a possible D gene (5 bases). Germline V gene sequence: CDR1 SGHAT, CDR2 FQNNGV. The length of the CDR3 is 16 residues. V shed 5 bases and J shed 8 bases, with 21 bases lying between them. The CDR3 spells CASSLGRLLKVEKLFF. The CDR3 DNA reads as TGTGCCAGCAGCCTGGGGCGGCTTCTTAAAGTGGAAAAACTGTTTTTT.

V gene TRBV18 combines with J gene TRBJ2-5, with TRBD2 matching 10 bases. In germline, CDR1 is KGHSH, CDR2 LQKENI. The CDR3 runs to 16 residues. V gave up 2 bases and J gave up 5 bases; unmatched junction bases: 8. Here the CDR3 reads CASSPLAGGPKETQYF. In DNA form, the CDR3 reads TGTGCCAGCTCACCATTAGCGGGGGGTCCAAAGGAGACCCAGTACTTC.

J is TRBJ1-6 and V is TRBV9, with TRBD1 as a possible D gene (6 bases). This CDR3 comprises 15 residues. Germline loops: CDR1 SGDLS, CDR2 YYNGEE. V lost 2 bases, J lost 6 bases, and 12 bases lay in between. The CDR3 DNA follows: TGTGCCAGCAGCGTCCAGGGGACGGGTAATTCACCCCTCCACTTT. It translates to CASSVQGTGNSPLHF.

The chain recombines TRBV6-4 with TRBJ2-3, with TRBD2 matching over 10 bases. This CDR3 is built from 15 residues. The ends lost 4 bases at V and 6 bases at J; junction bases unmatched: 7. Germline CDR1 and CDR2: MRHNA and SNTAGT. The CDR3 region is CASSVSGGDPDTQYF. The CDR3 coding sequence is TGTGCCAGCAGTGTCAGCGGGGGGGACCCTGATACGCAGTATTTT.

The chain has TRBV6-5 and TRBJ2-7, with D perhaps TRBD2 (5 bases). CDR1 MNHEY and CDR2 SVGAGI come from the germline V gene. This CDR3 contains 14 residues. V dropped 6 bases and J dropped 3 bases, with 15 bases sitting between them. The CDR3 DNA reads TGTGCCAGCAGCCCTACTCCCGAGGGCTACGAGCAGTACTTC. It encodes CASSPTPEGYEQYF.

The rearrangement uses TRBV30 and TRBJ2-5; a possible D gene is TRBD1 (6 bases). V was pared by 8 bases and J by 5 bases, with 18 bases between. CDR1 is GTSNPN and CDR2 is SVGIG in the germline V gene (reference sequence). The CDR3 covers 13 residues. The CDR3 DNA follows: TGTGCCAGTAACAGGGATGCGGGTGAGACCCAGTACTTC. This gives the protein CASNRDAGETQYF.

This chain links TRBV7-7 with TRBJ2-3; D possibly corresponds to TRBD2 (6 bases). The germline V and J ends were trimmed by 5 bases and 1 base, with 13 bases remaining between them. CDR1 is SSHAT, CDR2 FNYEAQ, per germline (reference sequence). The CDR3 has 15 amino acids. The DNA of the CDR3 is TGTGCCAGCAGCCCCGCGGGGATCGGCACAGATACGCAGTATTTT. Protein sequence: CASSPAGIGTDTQYF.

This sequence joins TRBV7-2 and TRBJ1-1, with 11 positions matching TRBD1. V lost 3 bases and J lost 1; bases outside the gene matches: 4. The length of the CDR3 is 16 residues. Germline CDR1 reads SGHTA; CDR2 reads FQGNSA. The CDR3 loop is CASSLGQGGTNTEAFF. In nucleotides, the CDR3 is TGTGCCAGCAGCTTGGGACAGGGGGGTACGAACACTGAAGCTTTCTTT. The whole variable domain, remainder taken from reference TRBV7-2 and TRBJ1-1, is GAGVSQSPSNKVTEKGKDVELRCDPISGHTALYWYRQSLGQGLEFLIYFQGNSAPDKSGLPSDRFSAERTGGSVSTLTIQRTQQEDSAVYLCASSLGQGGTNTEAFFGQGTRLTVV.

A single count supports this clone. In nucleotides, the CDR3 is TGTGCCAGTAGTATTGAGCCGGATGGCTACACCTTC. Translated, it gives CASSIEPDGYTF. The chain carries TRBV19 and TRBJ1-2; the D is unclear. This CDR3 has 12 amino acids. Germline values: CDR1 LNHDA, CDR2 SQIVND (reference sequence). V shed 3 bases and J shed 6 bases, with 8 bases lying between them.

The chain joins TRBV6-1 to TRBJ2-7; 10 bases are shared with TRBD1. CDR1 is MNHNS, CDR2 SASEGT, per germline. This CDR3 spans 15 amino acids. After removal of 4 bases from V and 2 bases from J, the junction contained 5 bases not matched to a gene. The CDR3 DNA is TGTGCCAGCAGTGGTACGACAGGGGGCCCCTACGAGCAGTACTTC. As protein: CASSGTTGGPYEQYF.

This chain joins TRBV7-9 and TRBJ2-3, with 15 bases that match TRBD2. Losses at the gene ends were 6 bases for V and 1 base for J; bases not matched to a gene: 5. CDR1 is SEHNR and CDR2 is FQNEAQ in the germline V gene (reference sequence). The CDR3 is 17 residues long. This chain's CDR3 is CASRPGLAGGGTDTQYF. The DNA for the CDR3 is TGTGCCAGCAGGCCTGGACTAGCGGGGGGGGGCACAGATACGCAGTATTTT.

The chain joins TRBV16 to TRBJ1-5; D unclear. The CDR3 is made up of 14 amino acids. Trimming removed 2 bases at V and 7 bases at J, with 12 bases between. Germline assignment: CDR1 KGHSY and CDR2 FQNENV. CDR3 region: CASSQGRVGQPQHF. The DNA for the CDR3 is TGTGCCAGCAGCCAAGGGAGGGTTGGGCAGCCCCAGCATTTT.

The chain couples TRBV9 to TRBJ1-6, with TRBD1 matching over 7 bases. The CDR3 spans 16 residues. Trimming took 0 bases from V and 4 from J; bases not matched to a gene: 4. The V gene's germline CDR1 is SGDLS and CDR2 YYNGEE. The CDR3 here is CASSVGGGRYNSPLHF. The CDR3 DNA sequence: TGTGCCAGCAGCGTAGGAGGGGGCCGGTATAATTCACCCCTCCACTTT.

This clone was found a few times. The chain joins TRBV9 to TRBJ1-4, with TRBD1 as a possible D gene (6 bases). Trimming removed 0 bases at V and 8 bases at J, with 11 bases between. Germline V gene lookup returns CDR1 SGDLS and CDR2 YYNGEE. This CDR3 is built from 14 residues. The DNA for the CDR3 is TGTGCCAGCAGCGTAGGGACAGCGGGGGAAAAACTGTTTTTT. Encoded protein: CASSVGTAGEKLFF.